The present TCR beta chain was sequenced within a study of shared clonotypes between healthy human individuals. Deep-level running was used for the assay. The data were produced by immunoSEQ multiplex PCR, yet TCRdb's version contains in-frame clones alone and is incomplete. The sample consists of over a million clones, approximately 76% of them appearing once. V was pared by 3 bases and J by 3 bases, with 4 bases of the junction left unmatched. The CDR3 extends over 15 amino acids. CDR1 is SGHTA and CDR2 is FQGNSA in the germline V gene. Donors comprised healthy HIV-negative adults lacking recent acute infections or vaccinations.

Source material: memory CD4+ T cells sorted from blood. Documented subset: CD45RA-negative fraction. This chain joins TRBV7-2 and TRBJ2-3; 9 bases align to TRBD2. This TCR came from a man between 18 and 35 years old in good health. The CDR3 sequence is CASSFSGRRTDTQYF. The CDR3 coding sequence is TGTGCCAGCAGCTTTAGCGGGAGACGTACAGATACGCAGTATTTT.